What follows describes a single T cell receptor beta chain. Its target is unknown. These data are taken from a study of T cell repertoires in cytomegalovirus infection. Overall study: HLA-B-restricted CMV epitopes that are well studied were used alongside recently identified HLA-C-restricted ones. Evidence of both CMV infection and a matching HLA type came from public TCR beta signatures.

Via MiXCR, TCRdb re-called the reads, giving one row per CDR3 protein. This sample has fewer than 1,000,000 distinct CDR3 sequences, with roughly 30% found just once. Findings and caveats of the study: Totalled public TCR beta family frequency picked out people who carried CMV plus the relevant HLA. Dominating the ex vivo response were TCR beta clonotypes that were CMV-specific and HLA-C-restricted.

Germline V lookup: CDR1 ENHRY, CDR2 SYGVKD. Trimming stripped 4 bases from V and 0 bases from J, with 12 bases between. CDR3 length: 16 residues. This material consisted of cultured CD8+ T cells from PBMCs, taken from culture after CMV antigen stimulation. The chain employs TRBV10-3 and TRBJ2-2, with D tentatively TRBD1 or TRBD2 (6 bases each). The TCR sequence derives from a human donor in good health (CMV status not recorded). Some clones in this sample may be carry-over from other donors' samples. CDR3 nucleotides: TGTGCCATCAGTGGACTAGGGACAACGAACACCGGGGAGCTGTTTTTT. As protein: CAISGLGTTNTGELFF.